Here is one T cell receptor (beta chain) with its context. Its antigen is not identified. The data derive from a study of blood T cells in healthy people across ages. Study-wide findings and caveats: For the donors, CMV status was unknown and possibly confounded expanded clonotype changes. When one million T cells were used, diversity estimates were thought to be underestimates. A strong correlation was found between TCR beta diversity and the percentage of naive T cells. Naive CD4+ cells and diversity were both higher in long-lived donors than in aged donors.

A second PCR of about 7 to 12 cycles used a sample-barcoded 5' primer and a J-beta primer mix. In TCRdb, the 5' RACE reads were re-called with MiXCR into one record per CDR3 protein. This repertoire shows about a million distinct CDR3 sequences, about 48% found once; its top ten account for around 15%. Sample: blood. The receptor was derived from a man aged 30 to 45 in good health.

CDR3 in amino acids: CSVVTGGLYEQYF. In DNA, the CDR3 is TGCAGCGTTGTGACAGGGGGTCTTTACGAGCAGTACTTC. The chain couples TRBV29-1 to TRBJ2-7, with TRBD1 matching over 9 bases. CDR3 length: 13 residues. From germline, CDR1 is SQVTM and CDR2 ANQGSEA. V lost 4 bases to trimming and J lost 4 bases; unmatched junction nucleotides: 5.